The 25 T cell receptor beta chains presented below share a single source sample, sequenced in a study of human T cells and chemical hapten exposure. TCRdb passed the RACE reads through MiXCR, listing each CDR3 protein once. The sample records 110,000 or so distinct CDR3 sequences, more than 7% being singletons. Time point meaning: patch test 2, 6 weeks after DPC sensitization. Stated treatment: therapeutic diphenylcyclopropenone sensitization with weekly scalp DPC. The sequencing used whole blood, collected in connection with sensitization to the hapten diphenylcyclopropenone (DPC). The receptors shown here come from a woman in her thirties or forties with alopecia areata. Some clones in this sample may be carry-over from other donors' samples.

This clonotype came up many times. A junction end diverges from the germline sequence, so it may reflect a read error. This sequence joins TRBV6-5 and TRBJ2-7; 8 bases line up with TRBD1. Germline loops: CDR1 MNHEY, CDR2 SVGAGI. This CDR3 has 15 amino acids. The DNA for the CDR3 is TGTGCCAGCAGCCGTACAGGGGGGATAACCTATGAGCAGTACTTC. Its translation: CASSRTGGITYEQYF.

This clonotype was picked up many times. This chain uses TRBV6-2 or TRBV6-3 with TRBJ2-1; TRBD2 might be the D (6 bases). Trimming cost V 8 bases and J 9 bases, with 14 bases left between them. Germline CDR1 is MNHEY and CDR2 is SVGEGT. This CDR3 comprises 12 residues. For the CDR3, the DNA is TGTGCCAGCGGACGACTAGGCAGTGAGCAGTTCTTC. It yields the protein CASGRLGSEQFF.

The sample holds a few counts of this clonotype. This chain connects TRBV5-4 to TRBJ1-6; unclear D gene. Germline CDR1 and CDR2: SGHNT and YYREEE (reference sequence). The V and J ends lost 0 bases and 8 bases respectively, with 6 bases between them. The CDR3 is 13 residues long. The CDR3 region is CASSLELDSPLHF. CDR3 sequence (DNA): TGTGCCAGCAGCTTGGAGCTTGATTCACCCCTCCACTTT.

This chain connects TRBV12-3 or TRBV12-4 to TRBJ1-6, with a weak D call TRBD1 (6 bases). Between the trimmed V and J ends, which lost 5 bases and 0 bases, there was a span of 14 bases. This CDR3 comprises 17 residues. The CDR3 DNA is TGTGCCAGCAGTCCTCGGGGGCTTAGCTCCTATAATTCACCCCTCCACTTT. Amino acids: CASSPRGLSSYNSPLHF.

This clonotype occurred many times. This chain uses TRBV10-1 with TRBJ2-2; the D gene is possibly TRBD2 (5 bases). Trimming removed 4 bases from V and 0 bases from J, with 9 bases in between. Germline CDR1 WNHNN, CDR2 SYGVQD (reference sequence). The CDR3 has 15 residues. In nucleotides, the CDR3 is TGCGCCAGCAGTGTGGACTCCGCGAACACCGGGGAGCTGTTTTTT. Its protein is CASSVDSANTGELFF.

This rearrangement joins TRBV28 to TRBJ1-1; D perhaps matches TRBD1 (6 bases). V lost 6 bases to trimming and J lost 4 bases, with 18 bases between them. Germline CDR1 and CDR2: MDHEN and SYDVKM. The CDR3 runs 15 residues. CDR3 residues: CASSSGTLMTTEAFF. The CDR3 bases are TGTGCCAGCAGCTCCGGGACACTAATGACCACTGAAGCTTTCTTT.

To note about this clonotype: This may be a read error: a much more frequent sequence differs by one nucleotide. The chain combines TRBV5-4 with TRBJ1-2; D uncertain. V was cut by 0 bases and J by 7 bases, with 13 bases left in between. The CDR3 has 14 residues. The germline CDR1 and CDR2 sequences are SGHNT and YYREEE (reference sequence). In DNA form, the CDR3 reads TGTGCCAGCAGCTTGGGTTACGGGGTCGGTGGCTACACCTTC. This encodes CASSLGYGVGGYTF.

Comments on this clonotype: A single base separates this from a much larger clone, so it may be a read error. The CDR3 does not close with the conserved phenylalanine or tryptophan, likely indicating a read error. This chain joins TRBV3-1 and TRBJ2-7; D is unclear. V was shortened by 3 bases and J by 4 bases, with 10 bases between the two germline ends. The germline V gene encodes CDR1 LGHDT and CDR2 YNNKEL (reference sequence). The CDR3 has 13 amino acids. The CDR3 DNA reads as TGTGCCAGCAGCCAGCGAACGGGTTACGAGCAGTACTTA. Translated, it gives CASSQRTGYEQYL.

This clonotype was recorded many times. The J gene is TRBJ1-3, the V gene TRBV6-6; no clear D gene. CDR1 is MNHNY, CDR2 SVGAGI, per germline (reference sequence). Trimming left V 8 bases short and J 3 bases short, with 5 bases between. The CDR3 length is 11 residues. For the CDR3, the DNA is TGTGCCAGCCTTAGTGGAAACACCATATATTTT. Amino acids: CASLSGNTIYF.

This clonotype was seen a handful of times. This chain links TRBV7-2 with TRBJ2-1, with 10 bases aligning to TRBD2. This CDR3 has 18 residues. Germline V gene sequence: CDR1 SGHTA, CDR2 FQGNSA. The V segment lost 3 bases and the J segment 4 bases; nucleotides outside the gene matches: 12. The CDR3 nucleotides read TGTGCCAGCAGCTTGAGGGGAGGGGGACTAGCGAGTTACAATGAGCAGTTCTTC. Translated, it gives CASSLRGGGLASYNEQFF.

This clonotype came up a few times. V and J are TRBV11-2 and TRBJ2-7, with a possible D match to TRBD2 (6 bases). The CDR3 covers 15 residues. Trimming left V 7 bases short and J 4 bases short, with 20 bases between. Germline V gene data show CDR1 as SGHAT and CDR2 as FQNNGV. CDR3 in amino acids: CASTSGGGAGYEQYF. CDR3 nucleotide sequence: TGTGCCAGCACTTCGGGCGGAGGGGCCGGTTACGAGCAGTACTTC.

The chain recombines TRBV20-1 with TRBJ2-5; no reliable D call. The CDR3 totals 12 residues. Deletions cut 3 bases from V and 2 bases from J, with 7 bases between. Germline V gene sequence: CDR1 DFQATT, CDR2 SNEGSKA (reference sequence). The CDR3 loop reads CSASSRQETQYF. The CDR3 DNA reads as TGCAGTGCTAGTTCGCGGCAAGAGACCCAGTACTTC.

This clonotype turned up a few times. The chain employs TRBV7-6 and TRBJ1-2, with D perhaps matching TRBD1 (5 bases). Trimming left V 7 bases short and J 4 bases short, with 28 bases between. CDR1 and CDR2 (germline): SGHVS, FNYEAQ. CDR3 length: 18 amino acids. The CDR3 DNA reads TGTGCCAGCACCAAAGGGCCCACAGGTCTAAGGTCATTCTATGGCTACACCTTC. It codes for CASTKGPTGLRSFYGYTF.

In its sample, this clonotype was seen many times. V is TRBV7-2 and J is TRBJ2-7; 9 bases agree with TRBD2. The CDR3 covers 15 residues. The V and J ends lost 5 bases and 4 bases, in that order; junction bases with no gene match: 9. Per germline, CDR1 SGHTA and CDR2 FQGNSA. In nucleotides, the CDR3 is TGTGCCAGCAGCCCTCAGCGGGGGGTACTTTACGAGCAGTACTTC. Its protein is CASSPQRGVLYEQYF.

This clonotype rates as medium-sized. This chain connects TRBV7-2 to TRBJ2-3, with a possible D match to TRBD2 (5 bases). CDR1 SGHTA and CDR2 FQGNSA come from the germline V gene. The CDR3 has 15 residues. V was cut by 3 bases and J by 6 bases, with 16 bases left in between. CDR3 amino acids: CASSFWANPGDTQYF. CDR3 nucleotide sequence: TGTGCCAGCAGCTTCTGGGCCAACCCGGGGGATACGCAGTATTTT.

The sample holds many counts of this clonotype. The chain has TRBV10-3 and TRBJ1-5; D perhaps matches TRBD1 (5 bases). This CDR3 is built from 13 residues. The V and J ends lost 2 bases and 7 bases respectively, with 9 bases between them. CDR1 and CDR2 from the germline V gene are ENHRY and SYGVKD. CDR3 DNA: TGTGCCATCAGTGAGGACAGCAGGCAGCCCCAGCATTTT. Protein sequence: CAISEDSRQPQHF.

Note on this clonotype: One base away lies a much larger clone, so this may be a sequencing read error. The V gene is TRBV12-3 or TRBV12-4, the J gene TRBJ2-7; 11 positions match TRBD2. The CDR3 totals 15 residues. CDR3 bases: TGTGCCAGCAGCCAACTAGCGGGGGTGGTCGACGATCAGTACTTC. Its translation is CASSQLAGVVDDQYF.

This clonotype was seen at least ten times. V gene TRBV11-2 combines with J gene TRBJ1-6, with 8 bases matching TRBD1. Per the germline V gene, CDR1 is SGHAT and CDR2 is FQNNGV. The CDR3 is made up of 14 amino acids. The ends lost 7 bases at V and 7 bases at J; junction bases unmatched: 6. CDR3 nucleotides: TGTGCCAGCAATCCGGGACAGGAGAATTCACCCCTCCACTTT. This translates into CASNPGQENSPLHF.

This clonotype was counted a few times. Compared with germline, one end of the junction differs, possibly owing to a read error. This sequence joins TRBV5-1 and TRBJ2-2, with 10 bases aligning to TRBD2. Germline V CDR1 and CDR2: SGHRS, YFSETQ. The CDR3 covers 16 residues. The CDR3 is CASSPPISGGAGELVF. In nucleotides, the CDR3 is TGCGCCAGCAGCCCGCCTATCAGCGGGGGGGCCGGGGAGCTGGTTTTT.

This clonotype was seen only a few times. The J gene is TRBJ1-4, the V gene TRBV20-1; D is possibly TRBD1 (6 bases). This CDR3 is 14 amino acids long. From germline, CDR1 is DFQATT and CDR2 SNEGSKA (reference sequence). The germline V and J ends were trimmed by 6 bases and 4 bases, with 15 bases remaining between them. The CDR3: CSARGQPNNEKLFF. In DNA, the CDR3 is TGCAGTGCCCGAGGACAGCCTAATAATGAAAAACTGTTTTTT.

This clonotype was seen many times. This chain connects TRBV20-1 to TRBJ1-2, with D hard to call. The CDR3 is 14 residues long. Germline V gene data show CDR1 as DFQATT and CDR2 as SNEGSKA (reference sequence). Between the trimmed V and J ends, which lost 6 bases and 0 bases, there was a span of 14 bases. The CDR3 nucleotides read TGCAGTGCGAATTCCGACACAACTAACTATGGCTACACCTTC. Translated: CSANSDTTNYGYTF.

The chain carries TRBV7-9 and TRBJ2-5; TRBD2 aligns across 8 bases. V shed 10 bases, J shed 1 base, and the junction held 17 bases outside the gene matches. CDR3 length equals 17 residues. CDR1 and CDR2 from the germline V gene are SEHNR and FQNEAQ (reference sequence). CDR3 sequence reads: CATPGGEDSGAQETQYF. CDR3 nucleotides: TGTGCCACCCCGGGAGGGGAAGATAGCGGGGCCCAAGAGACCCAGTACTTC. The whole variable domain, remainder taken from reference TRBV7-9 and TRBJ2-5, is DTGVSQNPRHKITKRGQNVTFRCDPISEHNRLYWYRQTLGQGPEFLTYFQNEAQLEKSRLLSDRFSAERPKGSFSTLEIQRTEQGDSAMYLCATPGGEDSGAQETQYFGPGTRLLVL.

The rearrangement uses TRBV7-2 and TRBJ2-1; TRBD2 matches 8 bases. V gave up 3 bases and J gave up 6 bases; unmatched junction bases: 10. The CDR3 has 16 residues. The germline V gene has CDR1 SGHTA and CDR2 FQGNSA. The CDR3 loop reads CASSLAPAGGGNEQFF. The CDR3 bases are TGTGCCAGCAGCTTGGCACCGGCGGGGGGAGGCAATGAGCAGTTCTTC.

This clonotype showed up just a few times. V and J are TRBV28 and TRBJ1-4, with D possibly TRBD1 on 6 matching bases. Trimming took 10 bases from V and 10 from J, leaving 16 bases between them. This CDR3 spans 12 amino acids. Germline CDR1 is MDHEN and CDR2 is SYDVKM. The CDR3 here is CATGQALRKLFF. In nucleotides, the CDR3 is TGTGCCACGGGACAAGCCTTGCGAAAACTGTTTTTT.

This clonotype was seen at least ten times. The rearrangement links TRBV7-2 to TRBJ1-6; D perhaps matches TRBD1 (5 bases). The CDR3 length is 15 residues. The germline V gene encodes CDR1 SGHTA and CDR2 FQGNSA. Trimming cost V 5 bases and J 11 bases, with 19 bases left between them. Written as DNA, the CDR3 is TGTGCCAGCAGCCCCCGAACGACAGCCGGCGCACCCCTCCACTTT. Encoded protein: CASSPRTTAGAPLHF. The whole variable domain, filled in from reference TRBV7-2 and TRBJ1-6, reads GAGVSQSPSNKVTEKGKDVELRCDPISGHTALYWYRQSLGQGLEFLIYFQGNSAPDKSGLPSDRFSAERTGGSVSTLTIQRTQQEDSAVYLCASSPRTTAGAPLHFGNGTRLTVT.